Shown below are 2 T cell receptor beta chains from a single sample sequenced in a study of siplizumab effects on memory and regulatory T cells. The protocol was immunoSEQ multiplex PCR, while the TCRdb copy is restricted to in-frame clones and leaves out a portion. Of about 94,000 clones in the sample, approximately 93% were seen once. Sequencing input: non-Treg CD4+ T cells sorted from blood. The receptors were sampled from a human donor in good health.

Only a few counts were recorded for this clone. CDR3: CASSLEAYEQYF. The CDR3 DNA reads TGTGCCAGCAGCTTAGAGGCCTACGAGCAGTACTTC. The chain is built from TRBV7-2 and TRBJ2-7; D uncertain. V was pared by 1 base and J by 2 bases, with 3 bases between. The CDR3 is 12 residues long. Germline CDR1 reads SGHTA; CDR2 reads FQGNSA.

J is TRBJ2-5 and V is TRBV13; D gene ambiguous. Per germline, CDR1 PRHDT and CDR2 FYEKMQ (reference sequence). The germline V and J ends were trimmed by 5 bases and 4 bases, with 11 bases remaining between them. CDR3 length: 13 amino acids. The CDR3 is CASSNGFGETQYF. The CDR3 region has the DNA TGTGCCAGCAGCAACGGGTTCGGAGAGACCCAGTACTTC.